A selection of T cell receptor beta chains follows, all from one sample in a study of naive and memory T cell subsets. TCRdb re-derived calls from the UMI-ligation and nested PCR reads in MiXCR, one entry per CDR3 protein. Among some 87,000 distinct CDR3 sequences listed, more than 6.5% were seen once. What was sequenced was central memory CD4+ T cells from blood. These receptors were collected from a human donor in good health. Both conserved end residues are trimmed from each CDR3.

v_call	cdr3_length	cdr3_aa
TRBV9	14	ASSVAGATSNYGYT
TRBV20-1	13	SASASGVGKNIQY
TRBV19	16	ASSNVVSRTVPTYEQY
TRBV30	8	AWNSRELF
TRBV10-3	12	AISGTSSYNEQF
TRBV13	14	ASSLGLQANTGELF
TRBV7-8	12	ASSFRRNSYEQY
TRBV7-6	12	ASSLGRFEETQY
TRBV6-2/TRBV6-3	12	ASSYSKRDQPQH
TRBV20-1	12	SAHSGLPNQPQH
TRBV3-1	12	ASSQEGMVGELF
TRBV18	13	ASSPPAGSKNIQY
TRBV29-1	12	SVGGEGLYNEQF
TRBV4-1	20	ASSRSLFLAGGSAESYNEQF
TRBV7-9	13	ASSSEGQPNNEQF
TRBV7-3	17	ASSLRQASGGFGANVLT
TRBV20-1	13	SAPGLGLAGDTQY
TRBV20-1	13	SAHFGGLLNTEAF
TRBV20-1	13	SARTPGTPNEKLF
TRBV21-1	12	ASSKEAGANVLT
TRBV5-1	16	ASSSLNVAAGGTAEQF
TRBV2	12	ASSGDLGYNEQF
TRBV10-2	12	ASSGGTLNQPQH
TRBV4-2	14	ASSQGEDSANNEQF
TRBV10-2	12	ASSWLGGSYEQY
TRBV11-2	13	ASSLGDRDLETQY
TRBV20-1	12	SARAGGGSTEAF
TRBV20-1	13	SVVLEGGGNQPQH
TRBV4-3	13	ASSQEPGQRNEQF
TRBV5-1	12	ASSSDGFNYGYT
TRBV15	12	ATSSRVAGVGYT
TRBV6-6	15	ASSYGGSGGLRQPQH
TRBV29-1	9	SVVRGTEAF
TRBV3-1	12	ASSRGQINEKLF
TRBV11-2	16	ASSLSWGPSGNGGELF
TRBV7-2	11	ASSHQPNTEAF
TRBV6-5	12	ASSYRDRNSPLH
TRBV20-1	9	SVGTLYEQY
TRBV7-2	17	ASSLRYGTQNRWDTEAF
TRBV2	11	ASNPTLNTEAF
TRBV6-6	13	ASSYSLAGGGELF
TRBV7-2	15	ASSLAPSSGGHNEQF
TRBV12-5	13	ASGLGETAYNEQF
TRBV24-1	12	ATGDREPQETQY
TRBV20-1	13	SAREMGRNNSPLH
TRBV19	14	ATIAGGPFSTDTQY
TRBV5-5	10	ASRPTGDTQY
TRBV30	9	AWKGLYEQY
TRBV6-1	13	ASSASGTGGNEQF
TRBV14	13	ASRPRTSGTDTQY
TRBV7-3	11	AGAGEQNTEAF
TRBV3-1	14	ASSSKRGTTGDTQY
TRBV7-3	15	ASSLRGSGDRPYEQY
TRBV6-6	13	ASSLTGSGANVLT
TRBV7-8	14	ASSLAQSWYTDTQY